The 3 T cell receptor beta chains below come from one sample, sequenced in a study of shared clonotypes between healthy human individuals (dated by TCRdb to 2018 to 2021). Library prep was done by the immunoSEQ multiplex PCR assay. Not all clones reach the TCRdb copy of this immuneACCESS table, which keeps in-frame sequences only. Checked studies attribute under half of the gap to unresolved V genes and leave the rest unexplained. The sample yields some 2.4 million clones; 93% were counted once. The ten largest clonotypes hold about 0.39% of the sample. The sample consisted of naive CD4+ T cells from PBMCs. Taken with the paper, the label for cell subset or site translates to: CD45RA+ positively selected. These receptors all stem from a man younger than 35 in good health. Some clones in this sample may be carry-over from other donors' samples.

The chain joins TRBV5-1 to TRBJ1-3; D call uncertain. The CDR3 is 13 amino acids. The V gene's germline CDR1 is SGHRS and CDR2 YFSETQ. V was cut by 0 bases and J by 9 bases, with 10 bases left in between. CDR3 amino acids: CASSLASRGTIYF. DNA for the CDR3: TGCGCCAGCAGCTTGGCCTCTCGAGGCACCATATATTTT. Variable domain in full (rest from reference TRBV5-1 and TRBJ1-3): KAGVTQTPRYLIKTRGQQVTLSCSPISGHRSVSWYQQTPGQGLQFLFEYFSETQRNKGNFPGRFSGRQFSNSRSEMNVSTLELGDSALYLCASSLASRGTIYFGEGSWLTVV.

This rearrangement joins TRBV29-1 to TRBJ1-3, with 9 bases identical to TRBD1. Trimming at V came to 6 bases and at J to 2 bases, leaving 11 bases not matched to a gene. Germline CDR1 and CDR2: SQVTM and ANQGSEA. There are 16 residues in the CDR3. The CDR3 DNA is TGCAGCGTCCGGGACAGGGATTTAATTCCTGGAAACACCATATATTTT. It encodes CSVRDRDLIPGNTIYF.

The chain uses TRBV28 and TRBJ1-1; D ambiguous. This CDR3 spans 14 amino acids. V dropped 5 bases and J dropped 4 bases, with 14 bases sitting between them. The germline V gene has CDR1 MDHEN and CDR2 SYDVKM. The CDR3: CASSAPFARTEAFF. The DNA for the CDR3 is TGTGCCAGCAGTGCCCCTTTCGCCCGCACTGAAGCTTTCTTT.